Listed below are T cell receptor beta chains from one sample, sequenced in a study of cytomegalovirus exposure and HLA in healthy donors. Sequencing used immunoSEQ multiplex PCR; TCRdb keeps in-frame clones, though not all of them. The sample carries some 100,000 clones, 81% recorded once. Sequencing used PBMCs. The receptors shown here come from a young woman in good health and CMV-seronegative. Each CDR3 is given without its conserved first and last residue.

>TRBJ2-2|TRBV14
ASSHVATGELF
>TRBJ1-5|TRBV6-5
ASSPGGAHHQPQH
>TRBJ2-1|TRBV5-5
ASSLTGGLRRDNEQF
>TRBJ1-2|TRBV25-1
ASSEVGSHREYGYT
>TRBJ2-7|TRBV11-2
ASSFGVYEQY
>TRBJ2-3|TRBV5-5
ASSLGSGRGADTQY
>TRBJ1-1|TRBV28
ASRARRGPGNTEAF
>TRBJ2-5|TRBV7-2
ASSSQETQY
>TRBJ2-1|TRBV15
ATSRGREGLNEQF
>TRBJ2-1|TRBV27
ASSLFRDRKSSYNEQF
>TRBJ1-2|TRBV28
ASSPGQGGYGYT
>TRBJ2-3|TRBV2
ASSDVRVLGGRVMDTQY
>TRBJ1-2|TRBV5-6
ASSPGNYGYT
>TRBJ1-5|TRBV23-1
ASSPRGGGQPQH
>TRBJ2-7|TRBV9
ASSGQGYEQY
>TRBJ1-1|TRBV7-9
ASSRKDTAEAF
>TRBJ2-2|TRBV5-6
ASSWGGQNTGELF
>TRBJ1-4|TRBV4-1
ASSHPGQGNEKLF
>TRBJ2-5|TRBV6-6
ASRRTGAVETQY
>TRBJ2-3|TRBV5-5
ASSLVRGRATSTDTQY
>TRBJ1-5|TRBV10-1
ASSRGHNQPQH
>TRBJ1-1|TRBV7-2
ASSLVSVNTEAF
>TRBJ2-1|TRBV10-1
ASSDSGTSGRIYNEQF
>TRBJ1-2|TRBV19
ASSEQGAVYGYT
>TRBJ1-2|TRBV30
AWRPPQRGYGYT
>TRBJ2-1|TRBV11-2
ASSPLAGGRDEQF
>TRBJ1-2|TRBV12-5
ASGLKEGTVISYGYT
>TRBJ1-2|TRBV9
ASSVEAQGTNYGYT
>TRBJ1-2|TRBV27
ASSLSFQGRANYGYT
>TRBJ1-5|TRBV9
ASSPGRGLQPQH
>TRBJ2-1|TRBV7-9
ASSSPSGRQNEQF
>TRBJ2-1|TRBV25-1
ATDRGENYNEQF
>TRBJ2-7|TRBV4-1
ASSREVERAHEQY
>TRBJ2-5|TRBV10-3
AIGQGGETQY
>TRBJ2-7|TRBV5-1
ASSWGTGGVYEQY
>TRBJ1-1|TRBV7-2
ASSLVTGMNTEAF
>TRBJ1-1|TRBV9
ASSVDPRDRNTEAF
>TRBJ2-7|TRBV29-1
SALLAGVTYEQY
>TRBJ2-1|TRBV5-1
ASSFGTSGNNEQF
>TRBJ2-5|TRBV28
ASSSGQAETQY
>TRBJ2-6|TRBV19
ASSIRDTEVRTGANVLT
>TRBJ2-7|TRBV19
ASSQGRKGPSYEQY
>TRBJ1-4|TRBV5-1
ASSLATGQGGEKLF
>TRBJ1-1|TRBV7-9
SSSLGGEREAF
>TRBJ2-7|TRBV19
ASSERFSNQESSYEQY
>TRBJ2-7|TRBV5-1
ASSKDRGPYEQY
>TRBJ1-3|TRBV19
ASSIRRGLVGNTIY
>TRBJ2-7|TRBV5-1
ASSWGTSGYSYEQY
>TRBJ2-5|TRBV6-6
ASSRGLAGVETQY
>TRBJ1-3|TRBV15
ATSRGDRAFGNTIY
>TRBJ2-7|TRBV28
ASSLLGLVSGEQY
>TRBJ1-5|TRBV19
ASSMLSGDQPQH
>TRBJ2-1|TRBV5-1
ASSNPGGGGEQF
>TRBJ2-3|TRBV4-2
ASSHLDRGRVDTQY
>TRBJ1-2|TRBV2
ASKEGLGSYT
>TRBJ2-3|TRBV25-1
ATPDSSQY
>TRBJ1-2|TRBV28
ASSSQGPGYGYT